The 32 T cell receptor beta chains in this list originate from one sample, sequenced in a study of blood T cell repertoires in COVID-19. TCRdb's table, derived via immunoSEQ multiplex PCR, lists solely in-frame clones and lacks some. Here the sample spans tens of thousands of clones, 87% being singletons. The material sequenced was peripheral blood. The receptor source for this set is a woman aged 50 to 60 with acute or convalescent COVID-19.

This rearrangement joins TRBV3-1 (or the pseudogene TRBV3-2) to TRBJ2-1; D perhaps matches TRBD2 (7 bases). Germline assignment: CDR1 LGHDT and CDR2 YNNKEL (reference sequence). The CDR3 is made up of 14 amino acids. The V end lost 5 bases, the J end lost 7 bases, and 15 bases lay between the germline ends. The CDR3 loop reads CASSKKGGRNEQFF. Here the CDR3 DNA reads TGTGCCAGCAGCAAAAAGGGGGGGCGGAATGAGCAGTTCTTC.

The CDR3 nucleotides are TGTGCCACCAGCAGAGATCGGGACAGGTCCTACGAGCAGTACTTC. Residues: CATSRDRDRSYEQYF. The chain is built from TRBV15 and TRBJ2-7; 8 nucleotides match TRBD1. J gave up 1 base and V 0 bases, and 2 bases lay outside the gene matches. The CDR3 is 15 amino acids. Per germline, CDR1 LNHNV and CDR2 YYDKDF (reference sequence).

V usage is TRBV23-1 and J usage is TRBJ2-5; possible D gene TRBD1, 5 bases. TRBV23-1 is identified as an open reading frame with a role that is uncertain. The CDR3 is made up of 15 amino acids. The V and J ends lost 1 base and 6 bases respectively, with 15 bases between them. The CDR3 sequence is CASSQWTPGRKTQYF. The CDR3 DNA is TGCGCCAGCAGTCAATGGACACCGGGCAGGAAGACCCAGTACTTC.

The rearrangement uses TRBV5-1 and TRBJ1-2; no clear D gene. This CDR3 comprises 13 residues. CDR1 is SGHRS, CDR2 YFSETQ, per germline. Between the trimmed V and J ends, which lost 0 bases and 1 base, there was a span of 4 bases. The CDR3 DNA sequence: TGCGCCAGCAGCTTGGACAATAACTATGGCTACACCTTC. Residues: CASSLDNNYGYTF.

The CDR3 DNA is TGTGCCAGCAGCGCTGACTATAGCAATCAGCCCCAGCATTTT. It yields the protein CASSADYSNQPQHF. The genes are TRBV5-8 and TRBJ1-5; D not certain. V lost 4 bases and J lost 0, with 8 bases in between. The CDR3 consists of 14 residues. CDR1 is SGHTS and CDR2 is YDEGEE in the germline V gene.

This clone has only a few counts. The chain has TRBV7-9 and TRBJ2-7, with unresolved D. The germline V gene encodes CDR1 SEHNR and CDR2 FQNEAQ (reference sequence). V gave up 7 bases and J gave up 0 bases, with 13 bases separating them. This CDR3 region has 14 residues. CDR3 sequence (DNA): TGTGCCAGCAAACGAGATGCGGCCTCCTACGAGCAGTACTTC. Its protein is CASKRDAASYEQYF.

V gene TRBV5-1 combines with J gene TRBJ2-7; the D gene is possibly TRBD1 (6 bases). This CDR3 is built from 17 residues. Germline V CDR1 and CDR2: SGHRS, YFSETQ. The V end was cut by 0 bases, the J end by 2 bases, with 18 bases between. The CDR3 here is CASSLVPGLDRAYEQYF. Written as DNA, the CDR3 is TGCGCCAGCAGCTTGGTTCCGGGCCTGGACAGAGCCTACGAGCAGTACTTC.

The chain employs TRBV27 and TRBJ2-1; 13 nucleotides align to TRBD2. The germline CDR1 and CDR2 sequences are MNHEY and SMNVEV (reference sequence). The CDR3 runs 19 residues. V was pared by 5 bases and J by 6 bases, with 16 bases of the junction left unmatched. CDR3 sequence: CASSAKTSGRFNPSNEQFF. The CDR3 DNA reads as TGTGCCAGCAGTGCGAAGACTAGCGGGAGGTTTAATCCTTCCAATGAGCAGTTCTTC.

The gene calls are TRBV12-5 and TRBJ1-1, with 9 positions matching TRBD1. Per the germline V gene, CDR1 is LGHNT and CDR2 is FRNRAP. V gave up 2 bases and J gave up 4 bases; unmatched junction bases: 5. The CDR3 loop spans 15 amino acids. The CDR3 region is CASGLYRGQGTEAFF. The CDR3, as DNA: TGTGCTAGTGGTTTGTACAGGGGGCAGGGCACTGAAGCTTTCTTT.

The chain uses TRBV5-1 and TRBJ2-7; tentatively, D is TRBD2 (5 bases). V gave up 5 bases and J gave up 0 bases, with 15 bases separating them. CDR1 and CDR2 (germline): SGHRS, YFSETQ. The CDR3 is 15 amino acids. DNA of the CDR3: TGCGCCAGCAGACCGAGGGATCGGAGCTCCTACGAGCAGTACTTC. This encodes CASRPRDRSSYEQYF.

V is TRBV3-1 (or the pseudogene TRBV3-2) and J is TRBJ2-7; D remains ambiguous. Trimming took off 4 bases at V and 2 bases at J, with 12 bases between the two ends. The germline V gene encodes CDR1 LGHDT and CDR2 YNNKEL (reference sequence). The length of the CDR3 is 14 residues. In nucleotides, the CDR3 is TGTGCCAGCAGCCCGGGTCTTGGCGCCTACGAGCAGTACTTC. Its translation: CASSPGLGAYEQYF.

V and J are TRBV10-3 and TRBJ1-3; D is ambiguous. V was cut by 4 bases and J by 0 bases, with 10 bases left in between. The CDR3 covers 15 residues. CDR1 and CDR2 (germline): ENHRY, SYGVKD. The CDR3: CAISAALSSGNTIYF. CDR3 nucleotide sequence: TGTGCCATCAGTGCTGCGTTGAGCTCTGGAAACACCATATATTTT.

This chain uses TRBV28 with TRBJ1-1; possible D gene TRBD1, 6 bases. Trimming stripped 7 bases from V and 1 base from J, with 16 bases between. From germline, CDR1 is MDHEN and CDR2 SYDVKM. The CDR3 loop spans 15 amino acids. The CDR3 protein is CASTETGHSNTEAFF. The CDR3 DNA reads TGTGCCAGCACCGAGACGGGACATTCGAACACTGAAGCTTTCTTT.

The chain couples TRBV4-1 to TRBJ1-2; D not certain. The CDR3 length is 14 residues. V lost 0 bases to trimming and J lost 8 bases, with 13 bases between them. In germline, CDR1 is MGHRA, CDR2 YSYEKL. CDR3 protein: CASSQDEVRRGYTF. The CDR3 DNA follows: TGCGCCAGCAGCCAAGATGAAGTACGCCGGGGCTACACCTTC.

A few counts support this clone. This chain uses TRBV6-1 with TRBJ2-3, with 13 bases fitting TRBD2. This CDR3 region has 19 residues. Germline-derived CDR1 and CDR2 are MNHNS and SASEGT. The V segment lost 2 bases and the J segment 1 base; nucleotides outside the gene matches: 9. CDR3 coding DNA: TGTGCCAGCAGTGAACGGACTAGCGGGAGAGTGGTCGGCACAGATACGCAGTATTTT. This gives the protein CASSERTSGRVVGTDTQYF.

This sequence joins TRBV5-1 and TRBJ1-6, with 8 nucleotides matching TRBD1. This CDR3 region has 14 residues. Per germline, CDR1 SGHRS and CDR2 YFSETQ. Trimming at V came to 4 bases and at J to 9 bases, leaving 6 bases not matched to a gene. CDR3 sequence (DNA): TGCGCCAGCAGCGATGGGACAGGCAGTTCACCCCTCCACTTT. Encoded protein: CASSDGTGSSPLHF.

The genes are TRBV21-1 and TRBJ1-3. TRBV21-1 counts as a pseudogene. The CDR3 covers 15 residues. CDR3 in amino acids: CASSKAIAAGNTIYF. CDR3 nucleotide sequence: TGTGCCAGCAGCAAAGCGATCGCGGCTGGAAACACCATATATTTT.

This chain connects TRBV5-1 to TRBJ1-2; TRBD1 might be the D (6 bases). The CDR3 is made up of 17 amino acids. Trimming took off 2 bases at V and 4 bases at J, with 21 bases between the two ends. Germline CDR1 SGHRS, CDR2 YFSETQ. Here the CDR3 reads CASSLTPLNSGVYGYTF. The CDR3 nucleotides read TGCGCCAGCAGCTTAACGCCCCTTAACTCAGGGGTCTATGGCTACACCTTC.

The rearrangement links TRBV6-5 to TRBJ2-1; maybe TRBD2 (6 bases). V was trimmed by 1 base and J by 9 bases, leaving 13 bases between them. Germline V gene lookup returns CDR1 MNHEY and CDR2 SVGAGI. The CDR3 is 14 amino acids. As DNA, the CDR3 is TGTGCCAGCAGTTACTGGCGGGGCACCGGTGAGCAGTTCTTC. Protein: CASSYWRGTGEQFF.

A single count supports this clone. This chain links TRBV28 with TRBJ1-1, with 8 bases matching TRBD1. V lost 3 bases, J lost 4 bases, and 7 bases stayed unmatched. Germline values: CDR1 MDHEN, CDR2 SYDVKM. The CDR3 covers 15 residues. CDR3 sequence: CASSFSRGRVTEAFF. CDR3 nucleotides: TGTGCCAGCAGTTTTTCCAGGGGGCGCGTCACTGAAGCTTTCTTT.

This clone appeared once. The chain joins TRBV19 to TRBJ1-5; tentative D call: TRBD1 (6 bases). The CDR3 consists of 15 residues. Trimming cost V 7 bases and J 6 bases, with 19 bases left between them. CDR1 LNHDA and CDR2 SQIVND come from the germline V gene (reference sequence). The CDR3 loop is CASTQIGGGSQPQHF. CDR3 nucleotide sequence: TGTGCCAGTACCCAGATAGGGGGGGGAAGTCAGCCCCAGCATTTT.

This chain joins TRBV3-1 (or the pseudogene TRBV3-2) and TRBJ1-1; TRBD1 is a possible D gene (5 bases). The CDR3 is 14 amino acids. V lost 2 bases and J lost 7, with 14 bases in between. Germline CDR1 is LGHDT and CDR2 is YNNKEL (reference sequence). The CDR3 is CASSQRRQSLEAFF. In nucleotides, the CDR3 is TGTGCCAGCAGCCAACGAAGACAGAGCCTTGAAGCTTTCTTT.

The rearrangement joins TRBV5-1 to TRBJ2-2; 10 positions match TRBD2. J was trimmed by 1 base and V by 7 bases; bases with no gene match: 10. The CDR3 is made up of 17 amino acids. The germline V gene encodes CDR1 SGHRS and CDR2 YFSETQ. The DNA of the CDR3 is TGCGCCAGCCGCCCGGCTAGCGGGAGAATGAACACCGGGGAGCTGTTTTTT. Translating it yields CASRPASGRMNTGELFF.

The chain links TRBV12-5 to TRBJ2-7; D perhaps matches TRBD1 (6 bases). Trimming removed 3 bases at V and 2 bases at J, with 14 bases between. The CDR3 has 15 residues. Germline assignment: CDR1 LGHNT and CDR2 FRNRAP. Here the CDR3 reads CASGFIDRTPYEQYF. The CDR3 bases are TGTGCTAGTGGTTTCATTGACAGGACCCCCTACGAGCAGTACTTC.

Here the CDR3 DNA reads TGTGCCAGCAGGGCAGGGACTGGGGCCAACGTCCTGACTTTC. This translates into CASRAGTGANVLTF. V gene TRBV6-5 combines with J gene TRBJ2-6, with a tentative D call TRBD1 (5 bases). Germline-derived CDR1 and CDR2 are MNHEY and SVGAGI. V shed 6 bases and J shed 2 bases, with 8 bases lying between them. CDR3 size: 14 residues.

The rearrangement uses TRBV3-1 (or the pseudogene TRBV3-2) and TRBJ2-3; 7 bases are shared with TRBD2. The CDR3 is 20 amino acids. The V gene end was trimmed by 0 bases and the J gene end by 1 base; junction bases not matched to a gene: 16. Germline CDR1 is LGHDT and CDR2 is YNNKEL (reference sequence). CDR3 in amino acids: CASSQDIELAIPLRTDTQYF. The CDR3 DNA sequence: TGTGCCAGCAGCCAAGACATAGAACTAGCGATCCCCCTGCGCACAGATACGCAGTATTTT.

The chain joins TRBV29-1 to TRBJ1-2; 9 bases agree with TRBD1. CDR1 is SQVTM and CDR2 is ANQGSEA in the germline V gene. The CDR3 is made up of 16 amino acids. V lost 5 bases to trimming and J lost 4 bases; unmatched junction nucleotides: 14. CDR3 coding DNA: TGCAGCGTTCAACGAACTCCGGGACAGGGAGGCTATGGCTACACCTTC. Its protein is CSVQRTPGQGGYGYTF.

V gene TRBV24-1 combines with J gene TRBJ2-2; 7 positions match TRBD1. The V gene's germline CDR1 is KGHDR and CDR2 SFDVKD. The ends lost 5 bases at V and 1 base at J; junction bases unmatched: 6. This CDR3 has 16 amino acids. Written as DNA, the CDR3 is TGTGCCACCAGTGCCTCCGGGACAGAGAACACCGGGGAGCTGTTTTTT. Protein product: CATSASGTENTGELFF.

The gene calls are TRBV6-6 and TRBJ1-2; TRBD1 agrees at 8 bases. Germline V gene data show CDR1 as MNHNY and CDR2 as SVGAGI (reference sequence). Trimming took 2 bases from V and 2 from J; bases not matched to a gene: 4. There are 15 residues in the CDR3. Written as DNA, the CDR3 is TGTGCCAGCAGTTACACCACAGGGGGGAACTATGGCTACACCTTC. Translated: CASSYTTGGNYGYTF.

The CDR3 DNA reads as TGTGCCAGCAGTGTGCTAGCGGGAGGGAATGAGCAGTTCTTC. Encoded protein: CASSVLAGGNEQFF. The rearrangement joins TRBV6-2 or TRBV6-3 to TRBJ2-1; 12 bases are shared with TRBD2. With V trimmed by 5 bases and J by 7 bases, 3 bases remained unmatched. The CDR3 length is 14 residues. CDR1 and CDR2 (germline): MNHEY, SVGEGT.

The rearrangement links TRBV7-2 to TRBJ1-4; a weak D match, TRBD1 (6 bases). This CDR3 is built from 12 residues. Trimming shortened V by 4 bases and J by 8 bases, and 8 bases separated the two germline ends. Germline assignment: CDR1 SGHTA and CDR2 FQGNSA. This chain's CDR3 is CASSSRGEKLFF. The CDR3 DNA reads TGTGCCAGCAGCTCTAGGGGGGAAAAACTGTTTTTT.

V usage is TRBV15 and J usage is TRBJ2-7, with 8 positions matching TRBD1. This CDR3 is built from 15 residues. In germline, CDR1 is LNHNV, CDR2 YYDKDF (reference sequence). V was pared by 5 bases and J by 6 bases, with 12 bases of the junction left unmatched. CDR3 amino acids: CATSGTRQGLAEQYF. DNA for the CDR3: TGTGCCACCAGCGGAACGCGACAGGGGCTCGCCGAGCAGTACTTC. Combining the CDR3 with reference TRBV15 and TRBJ2-7 gives the whole variable domain DAMVIQNPRYQVTQFGKPVTLSCSQTLNHNVMYWYQQKSSQAPKLLFHYYDKDFNNEADTPDNFQSRRPNTSFCFLDIRSPGLGDTAMYLCATSGTRQGLAEQYFGPGTRLTVT.